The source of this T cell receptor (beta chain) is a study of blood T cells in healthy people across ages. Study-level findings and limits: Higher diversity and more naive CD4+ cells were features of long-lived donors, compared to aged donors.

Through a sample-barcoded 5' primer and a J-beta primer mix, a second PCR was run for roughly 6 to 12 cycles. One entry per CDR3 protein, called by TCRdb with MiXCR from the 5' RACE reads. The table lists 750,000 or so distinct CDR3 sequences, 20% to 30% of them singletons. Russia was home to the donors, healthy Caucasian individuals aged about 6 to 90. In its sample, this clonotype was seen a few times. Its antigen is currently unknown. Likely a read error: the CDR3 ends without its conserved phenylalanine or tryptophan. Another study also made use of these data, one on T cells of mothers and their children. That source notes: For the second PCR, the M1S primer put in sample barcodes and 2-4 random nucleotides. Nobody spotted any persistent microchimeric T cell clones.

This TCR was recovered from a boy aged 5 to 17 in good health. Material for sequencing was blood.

The CDR3 region is CATLDHRVQVGYTL. The CDR3 DNA reads as TGTGCCACCCTAGATCACAGGGTGCAAGTCGGCTACACCCTC. The gene calls are TRBV12-3 or TRBV12-4 and TRBJ1-2, with a tentative D call TRBD1 (6 bases). CDR3 size: 14 residues. Trimming removed 10 bases from V and 8 bases from J, with 23 bases in between.